The rows below give T cell receptor beta chains drawn from one sample of a study of control samples from healthy donors and cancer patients. Sequencing was performed with immunoSEQ multiplex PCR; in TCRdb, only in-frame clones are kept and a portion is missing. This table holds tens of thousands of clones, approximately 90% found once. Source material: blood. The source of these receptors is a woman aged 70-85 years in good health. Each CDR3 is given with its conserved first and last residue. Fields, in order: V gene, D gene, J gene, clone size, CDR3 DNA, CDR3 protein. The D gene is left open where the match is weak. A row's size may be missing; if present it is once, few, many or a size class.

TRBV19	NA	TRBJ1-4	NA	TGTGCCAGTAGTATAGGAAGAAGGGATCTGAAGGAAAAACTGTTTTTT	CASSIGRRDLKEKLFF
TRBV7-8	NA	TRBJ2-1	NA	TGTGCCAGCAGCCCGGGGGAGGTGGGTGAGCAGTTCTTC	CASSPGEVGEQFF
TRBV19	TRBD2	TRBJ2-1	once	TGTGCCAGTACTCCCCTTAGCGGGAGACAAGGCAATGAGCAGTTCTTC	CASTPLSGRQGNEQFF
TRBV10-3	NA	TRBJ2-7	NA	TGTGCCATCAGTGGGCGGGCCCTACCTTCCTACGAGCAGTACTTC	CAISGRALPSYEQYF
TRBV27	TRBD2	TRBJ2-5	NA	TGTGCCAGCAGCGATATCGCGGGGGAAGAGACCCAGTACTTC	CASSDIAGEETQYF
TRBV30	NA	TRBJ1-2	NA	TGTGCCTGGAGTGTCGGGGGAGCTGGTGGCTACACCTTC	CAWSVGGAGGYTF
TRBV11-2	TRBD1	TRBJ2-3	NA	TGTGCCAGCAGCACATGGGGACAGACTAGCACAGATACGCAGTATTTT	CASSTWGQTSTDTQYF
TRBV6-1	TRBD1	TRBJ2-5	NA	TGTGCCAGCAGTGAAATCCAGGGGGCCGGGGAGACCCAGTACTTC	CASSEIQGAGETQYF
TRBV2	NA	TRBJ1-2	NA	TGTGCCAGCAGTGATCAGGGAGAGAACTATGGCTACACCTTC	CASSDQGENYGYTF
TRBV3-1/TRBV3-2	NA	TRBJ2-7	NA	TGTGCCAGCAGCCAACTCGATGGGGGGAGTTCCTACGAGCAGTACTTC	CASSQLDGGSSYEQYF
TRBV5-1	NA	TRBJ1-5	NA	TGCGCCAGCAGCCTCACGACAGGTAGCAATCAGCCCCAGCATTTT	CASSLTTGSNQPQHF
TRBV29-1	TRBD1	TRBJ1-1	NA	TGCAGCGTGGGCCGGGACAGAACTGAAGCTTTCTTT	CSVGRDRTEAFF
TRBV10-3	TRBD1	TRBJ1-2	NA	TGTGCCATCAGTGAGGACAGGGGAGTCTATGGCTACACCTTC	CAISEDRGVYGYTF
TRBV6-1	NA	TRBJ2-7	NA	TGTGCCAGCAGTGAGGGCGGGCAGGGACGCTACGAGCAGTACTTC	CASSEGGQGRYEQYF
TRBV7-9	NA	TRBJ1-4	NA	TGTGCCAGCAGACCGGCGACAGCCACTAATGAAAAACTGTTTTTT	CASRPATATNEKLFF
TRBV7-2	TRBD2	TRBJ2-5	NA	TGTGCCAGCAGCTTGGGACTAGCGGAAGAGACCCAGTACTTC	CASSLGLAEETQYF
TRBV20-1	TRBD1	TRBJ1-5	NA	TGCAGTGCTAGTCCCGGGACAGGGCTTCAGCCCCAGCATTTT	CSASPGTGLQPQHF
TRBV21-1	NA	TRBJ2-7	NA	TGTGCCAGCAGCAAAGGCGGGGGGGGACCAGGGGACGAGCAGTACTTC	CASSKGGGGPGDEQYF
TRBV3-1/TRBV3-2	NA	TRBJ1-2	NA	TGTGCCAGCAGCCCAAGGGTGGGGGGCTATGGCTACACCTTC	CASSPRVGGYGYTF
TRBV6-5	NA	TRBJ2-5	NA	TGTGCCAGCTGTAAGAGAGGGCAGGGCCAAGAGACCCAGTACTTC	CASCKRGQGQETQYF
TRBV29-1	TRBD2	TRBJ2-1	NA	TGCAGCGGGGATGGGCTAGCGGGAGGAAAGGGGCAGTTCTTC	CSGDGLAGGKGQFF
TRBV30	NA	TRBJ1-5	NA	TGTGCCTGGAGTGTCATGGGGGCTAGGAATCAGCCCCAGCATTTT	CAWSVMGARNQPQHF
TRBV7-3	NA	TRBJ1-2	NA	TGTGCCAGCAGGGAAGAAGGACAGCCACCTAACTATGGCTACACCTTC	CASREEGQPPNYGYTF
TRBV5-7	NA	TRBJ2-7	NA	TGTGCCAGCAGCCCGTCCTACGAGCAGTACTTC	CASSPSYEQYF
TRBV5-1	NA	TRBJ1-1	NA	TGCGCCAGCAGCTTGATCGGACAAAACACTGAAGCTTTCTTT	CASSLIGQNTEAFF
TRBV19	NA	TRBJ1-6	NA	TGTGCCACCCGACCGACCGATTCCTATTCACCCCTCCACTTT	CATRPTDSYSPLHF
TRBV28	TRBD1	TRBJ1-1	NA	TGTGCCAGCAGTTTACAGGGGGGTGTTACTGAAGCTTTCTTT	CASSLQGGVTEAFF
TRBV6-5	NA	TRBJ2-5	few	TGTGCCAGCACCGACACTAGCGAGACCCAGTACTTC	CASTDTSETQYF
TRBV7-3	NA	TRBJ2-1	NA	TGTGCCAGCAGGGCCGCTGGGGGACCGAATAACAATGAGCAGTTCTTC	CASRAAGGPNNNEQFF
TRBV30	NA	TRBJ2-3	NA	TGTGCCTGGTCACCCCAACACGGTGGGCAGTATTTT	CAWSPQHGGQYF
TRBV13	NA	TRBJ1-2	NA	TGTGCCAGCAGCGCCGGGACTGACTATGGCTACACCTTC	CASSAGTDYGYTF
TRBV5-1	NA	TRBJ1-1	NA	TGCGCCAGCAGCTCCGAGGGATCGAACACTGAAGCTTTCTTT	CASSSEGSNTEAFF
TRBV7-2	TRBD2	TRBJ2-1	NA	TGTGCCAGCAGCTTAGTGTCGGGGGGGACCCACAATGAGCAGTTCTTC	CASSLVSGGTHNEQFF
TRBV28	NA	TRBJ1-3	NA	TGTGCCAGCCACACGGCGGGGATTCCCTCTGGAAACACCATATATTTT	CASHTAGIPSGNTIYF
TRBV5-1	TRBD1	TRBJ1-2	NA	TGCGCCAGCAGCTCTACAGGGGAAAATGGCTACACCTTC	CASSSTGENGYTF
TRBV9	NA	TRBJ1-2	NA	TGTGCCAGCAGCGTAGACCGGCTCCCGGCCGAATATGGCTACACCTTC	CASSVDRLPAEYGYTF
TRBV5-4	NA	TRBJ2-2	NA	TGTGCCAGCAGCTTGTATAACGGGGACACCGGGGAGCTGTTTTTT	CASSLYNGDTGELFF
TRBV11-2	NA	TRBJ1-1	NA	TGTGCCAGCAGCCTAGAGGGGGGGGCAGGGTGGAAAGCTTTCTTT	CASSLEGGAGWKAFF
TRBV9	TRBD2	TRBJ2-1	NA	TGTGCCAGCAGCGTAGGATCTTCTAGCGGAGTTTACAATGAGCAGTTCTTC	CASSVGSSSGVYNEQFF
TRBV5-1	TRBD2	TRBJ2-3	NA	TGCGCCAGCAGCTTGAGACTAGCGGGGGGCACAGATACGCAGTATTTT	CASSLRLAGGTDTQYF
TRBV3-1/TRBV3-2	TRBD2	TRBJ2-7	NA	TGTGCCAGCAGCCAAGTCCCCACTAGCGGCGAGCAGTACTTC	CASSQVPTSGEQYF
TRBV9	NA	TRBJ1-1	NA	TGTGCCAGCAGCGGAGCACACAACACTGAAGCTTTCTTT	CASSGAHNTEAFF
TRBV19	TRBD2	TRBJ2-5	once	TGTGCCAGTAGTACCAGCGGGGGAGGTGAGACCCAGTACTTC	CASSTSGGGETQYF
TRBV2	NA	TRBJ1-4	once	TGTGCCAGCAGTGAACAGGAGGCGTGGGGCGAAAAACTGTTTTTT	CASSEQEAWGEKLFF
TRBV30	NA	TRBJ1-1	NA	TGTGCCTGGGGGGGACCTTCTTCGAACACTGAAGCTTTCTTT	CAWGGPSSNTEAFF
TRBV14	NA	TRBJ1-2	NA	TGTGCCAGCAGCCAGACGACCTATGGCTACACCTTC	CASSQTTYGYTF
TRBV18	NA	TRBJ1-5	NA	TGTGCCAGCTCACCAAATTCGGAGGAGCCCCAGCATTTT	CASSPNSEEPQHF
TRBV5-1	TRBD2	TRBJ2-3	NA	TGCGCCAGCAGCCTTAGCGGGGCAGCCCCACCTACGCAGTATTTT	CASSLSGAAPPTQYF
TRBV11-2	TRBD2	TRBJ2-1	NA	TGTGCCAGCAGCTACCGGACTAGCGGGAGCAGGGATGAGCAGTTCTTC	CASSYRTSGSRDEQFF
TRBV11-3	TRBD1	TRBJ2-1	NA	TGTGCCAGCAGCGCACGAACAGGGGGCGATGAGCAGTTCTTC	CASSARTGGDEQFF
TRBV10-1	NA	TRBJ1-1	NA	TGCGCCAGCAGTGATCAGGGGAGCACTGAAGCTTTCTTT	CASSDQGSTEAFF
TRBV7-8	TRBD1	TRBJ2-3	NA	TGTGCCAGCAGCTTCGACCCGGGACAGCCGAACACAGATACGCAGTATTTT	CASSFDPGQPNTDTQYF